A selection of T cell receptor beta chains follows, all from one sample in a study of regulatory T cells in long-lasting Graves disease. TCRdb analysed the multiplex PCR reads with MiXCR anew, one entry per CDR3 protein. The sample lists roughly 450,000 distinct CDR3 sequences, around 20% occurring once. Material: peripheral blood mononuclear cells (PBMCs), obtained when the disease was refractory, from a patient treated with antithyroid drugs. These receptors were taken from a female donor with Graves disease. Each CDR3 is given with its conserved first and last residue. Each record gives: CDR3 DNA, CDR3 protein, V gene, J gene, clone size, D gene. A D gene is named only where the DNA matches it firmly. Clone size is shown for a subset of rows, as once, few, many or a class of expanded clone.

TGTGCCATCGGGACAGGGGTACTAAACTACGAGCAGTACTTC	CAIGTGVLNYEQYF	TRBV10-3	TRBJ2-7	.	TRBD1
TGCGCCAGCAGTGTGATCCCCTCTGGAAACACCATATATTTT	CASSVIPSGNTIYF	TRBV10-2	TRBJ1-3	few	.
TGTGCCTGGGTGGGGAGGGACACCCACACCGGGGAGCTGTTTTTT	CAWVGRDTHTGELFF	TRBV30	TRBJ2-2	.	.
TGTGCCAGCAGTTTAAATCGCGCGGGCCGTCGCCACTACGAGCAGTACTTC	CASSLNRAGRRHYEQYF	TRBV28	TRBJ2-7	many	.
TGTGCCAGCAGTTTTGCAGGGGGGGGCGAGCAGTACTTC	CASSFAGGGEQYF	TRBV12-3/TRBV12-4	TRBJ2-7	.	.
TGTGCCAGCGATAGCGGGCCGAGCTCCTACGAGCAGTACTTC	CASDSGPSSYEQYF	TRBV6-1	TRBJ2-7	many	TRBD2
TGTGCCAGCAGCTTCCAAGGGGGCTCACAGACACCCCTCCACTTT	CASSFQGGSQTPLHF	TRBV5-5	TRBJ1-6	few	TRBD1
TGCAGTGCTGAACTAGCGGGAGGCCTCTCCTACGAGCAGTACTTC	CSAELAGGLSYEQYF	TRBV20-1	TRBJ2-7	few	TRBD2
TGCGCCAGCAGCTTGAATCGACAGTTTAATGAAAAACTGTTTTTT	CASSLNRQFNEKLFF	TRBV5-1	TRBJ1-4	few	.
TGTGCCAGCAGTCCCCGGGAATTCCCGGCGGAACAGCGTGGCTACACCTTC	CASSPREFPAEQRGYTF	TRBV2	TRBJ1-2	many	.
TGTGCCAGCAGCTTAGGTGGGGATGGGGCTACGCAGTATTTT	CASSLGGDGATQYF	TRBV7-3	TRBJ2-3	.	.